The clone carrying this T cell receptor (beta chain) was counted between two and nine times. Time point noted: technical triplicate 3. Unsorted libraries were derived from 2 million PBMCs stored at -80 C. This sample was included in a study of neurological immune-mediated disorders. By 5'RACE with 10-nucleotide random UMIs, the cDNA was made. TCRdb processed the 5' RACE reads anew with MiXCR; each CDR3 protein has one entry. This table has about 42,000 distinct CDR3 sequences, roughly 21% appearing once. V trimming: 4 bases; J trimming: 4 bases; junction bases outside the gene matches: 9. Germline CDR1 is MGHDK and CDR2 is SYGVNS. CDR3 length equals 15 residues.

The sequenced material came from PBMCs. The chain is built from TRBV25-1 and TRBJ2-7; 8 bases are shared with TRBD1. This TCR was recovered from a man in his fifties or sixties with HTLV-1-associated myelopathy (HAM/TSP). The CDR3 here is CASSGSNRGRYEQYF. The CDR3, as DNA: TGTGCCAGCAGTGGGTCGAACAGGGGGAGGTACGAGCAGTACTTC.